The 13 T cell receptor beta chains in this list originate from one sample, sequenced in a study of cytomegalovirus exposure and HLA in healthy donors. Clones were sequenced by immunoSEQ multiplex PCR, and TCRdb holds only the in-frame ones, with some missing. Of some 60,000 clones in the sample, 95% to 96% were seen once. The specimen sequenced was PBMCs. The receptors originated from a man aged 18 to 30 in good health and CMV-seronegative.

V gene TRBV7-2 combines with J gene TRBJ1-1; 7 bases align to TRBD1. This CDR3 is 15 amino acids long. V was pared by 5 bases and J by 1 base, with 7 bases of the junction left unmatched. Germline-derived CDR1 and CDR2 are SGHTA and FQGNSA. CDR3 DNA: TGTGCCAGCAGCCCAAGGGGGACAGAGAACACTGAAGCTTTCTTT. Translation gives CASSPRGTENTEAFF.

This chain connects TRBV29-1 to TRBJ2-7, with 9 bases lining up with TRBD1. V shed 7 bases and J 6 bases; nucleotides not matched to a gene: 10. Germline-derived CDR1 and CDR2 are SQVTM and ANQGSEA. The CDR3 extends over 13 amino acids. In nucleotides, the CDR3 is TGCAGCGCACACCCGGGACAGGGAGGCGAGCAGTACTTC. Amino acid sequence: CSAHPGQGGEQYF.

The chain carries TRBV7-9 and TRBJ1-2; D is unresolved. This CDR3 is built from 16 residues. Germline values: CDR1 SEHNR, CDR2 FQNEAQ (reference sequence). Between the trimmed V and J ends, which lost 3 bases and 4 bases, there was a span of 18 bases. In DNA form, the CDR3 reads TGTGCCAGCAGCTTGGATCTCGTGACGAGGTCCTATGGCTACACCTTC. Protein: CASSLDLVTRSYGYTF.

In nucleotides, the CDR3 is TGTGCCAGCAGCCAAGGAGTGGGCCGATTCGCCCAGTACTTC. It is translated as CASSQGVGRFAQYF. This chain links TRBV4-2 with TRBJ2-5; the D is unclear. Germline CDR1 reads LGHNA; CDR2 reads YNFKEQ. Trimming shortened V by 1 base and J by 9 bases, and 15 bases separated the two germline ends. CDR3 size: 14 residues.

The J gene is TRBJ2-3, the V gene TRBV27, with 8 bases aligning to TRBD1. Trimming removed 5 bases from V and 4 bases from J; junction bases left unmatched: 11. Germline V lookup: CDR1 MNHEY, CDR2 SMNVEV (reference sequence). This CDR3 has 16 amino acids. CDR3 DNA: TGTGCCAGCAGTCTACGACAGGGGCGCTGGGCAGATACGCAGTATTTT. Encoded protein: CASSLRQGRWADTQYF.

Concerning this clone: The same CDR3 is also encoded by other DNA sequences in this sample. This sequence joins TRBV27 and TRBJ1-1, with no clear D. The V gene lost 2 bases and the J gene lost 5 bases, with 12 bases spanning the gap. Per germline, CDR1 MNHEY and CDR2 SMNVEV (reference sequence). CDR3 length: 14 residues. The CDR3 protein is CASSLRGRDTEAFF. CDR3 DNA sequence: TGTGCCAGCAGTTTAAGAGGGAGAGATACTGAAGCTTTCTTT.

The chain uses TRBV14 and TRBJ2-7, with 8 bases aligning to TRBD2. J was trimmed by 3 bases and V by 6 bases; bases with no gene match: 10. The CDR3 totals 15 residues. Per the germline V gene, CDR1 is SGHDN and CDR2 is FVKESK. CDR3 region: CASRVKRGQDYEQYF. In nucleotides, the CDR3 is TGTGCCAGCAGAGTGAAGCGGGGGCAGGACTACGAGCAGTACTTC.

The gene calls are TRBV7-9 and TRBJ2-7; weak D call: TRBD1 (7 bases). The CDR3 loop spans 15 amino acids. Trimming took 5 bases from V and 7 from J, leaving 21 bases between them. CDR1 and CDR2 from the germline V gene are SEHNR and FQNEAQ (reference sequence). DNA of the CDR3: TGTGCCAGCAGCCCACGGGTGGAGGGGGCGCTTGAGCAGTACTTC. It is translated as CASSPRVEGALEQYF. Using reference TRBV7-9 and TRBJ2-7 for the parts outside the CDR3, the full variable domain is DTGVSQNPRHKITKRGQNVTFRCDPISEHNRLYWYRQTLGQGPEFLTYFQNEAQLEKSRLLSDRFSAERPKGSFSTLEIQRTEQGDSAMYLCASSPRVEGALEQYFGPGTRLTVT.

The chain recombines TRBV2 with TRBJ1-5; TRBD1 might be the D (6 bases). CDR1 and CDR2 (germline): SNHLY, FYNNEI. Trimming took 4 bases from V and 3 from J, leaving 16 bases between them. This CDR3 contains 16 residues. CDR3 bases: TGTGCCAGCAGTGCGTCCGAAGGGGGATCCAATCAGCCCCAGCATTTT. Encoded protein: CASSASEGGSNQPQHF.

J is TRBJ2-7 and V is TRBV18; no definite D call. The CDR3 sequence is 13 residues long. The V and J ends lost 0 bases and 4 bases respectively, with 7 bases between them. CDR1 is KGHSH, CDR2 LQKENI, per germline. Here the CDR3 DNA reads TGTGCCAGCTCACCACCGGTCGGTTACGAGCAGTACTTC. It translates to CASSPPVGYEQYF.

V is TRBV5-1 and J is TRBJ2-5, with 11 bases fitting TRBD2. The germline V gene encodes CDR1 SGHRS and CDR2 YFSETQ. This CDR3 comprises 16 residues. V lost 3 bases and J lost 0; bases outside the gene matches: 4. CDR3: CASSSGTSGNQETQYF. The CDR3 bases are TGCGCCAGCAGCTCCGGGACTAGCGGAAACCAAGAGACCCAGTACTTC.

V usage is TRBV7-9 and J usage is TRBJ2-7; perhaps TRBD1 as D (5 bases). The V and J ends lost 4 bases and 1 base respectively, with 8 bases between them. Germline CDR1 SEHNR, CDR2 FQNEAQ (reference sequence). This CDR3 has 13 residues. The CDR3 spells CASSSQVSYEQYF. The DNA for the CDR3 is TGTGCCAGCAGCTCACAGGTATCCTACGAGCAGTACTTC.

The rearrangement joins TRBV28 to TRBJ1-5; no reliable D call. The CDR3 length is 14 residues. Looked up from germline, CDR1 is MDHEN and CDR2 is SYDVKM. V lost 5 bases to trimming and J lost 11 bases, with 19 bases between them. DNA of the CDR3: TGTGCCAGCAGTCTCCATGGTGGAGGCCCGTCCCAGCATTTT. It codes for CASSLHGGGPSQHF.